Included here is one TCR beta chain sequence, with context. The entry originates in a study of blood T cell repertoires in COVID-19. Study-level background: Sites across the United States, Italy and Spain contributed samples from acute and convalescent COVID-19.

Germline V gene lookup returns CDR1 MNHEY and CDR2 SVGAGI. The length of the CDR3 is 11 residues. The V gene lost 8 bases and the J gene lost 4 bases, with 7 bases spanning the gap. Sequencing used immunoSEQ multiplex PCR; TCRdb keeps in-frame clones, though not all of them. The repertoire holds about 250,000 clones, with about four fifths as singletons. Cohorts were determined from participant-reported clinical history. The J gene is TRBJ2-3, the V gene TRBV6-5; D is uncertain. Sequencing input: PBMCs or T cells enriched from blood (not recorded which). The TCR originated in a woman aged 40 to 49 who had been exposed to COVID-19. CDR3 DNA: TGTGCCAGCTCTAACGCAGATACGCAGTATTTT. Its translation is CASSNADTQYF.